The present T cell receptor beta chain was sequenced within a study of T-cell memory formation after mild COVID-19. Study results and limitations: The SARS-CoV-2 specificity of second-wave clones reaching peak at day 37 remained unverified. For contracting clones, CD4+ ones sat mainly in CM and EM, CD8+ in EMRA. Some SARS-CoV-2-responding clones were already detected in memory before infection.

MiXCR, run by TCRdb on the 5' RACE reads, gives a single entry per CDR3 protein. The sample contains about 150,000 distinct CDR3 sequences, approximately 14% of which appear only once. Only a few counts were recorded for this clonotype. What it binds is not known. Germline assignment: CDR1 SQVTM and CDR2 ANQGSEA. The CDR3 runs 13 residues. Trimming pared 3 bases from V and 6 bases from J, leaving 14 bases between. This chain connects TRBV29-1 to TRBJ1-2; D remains ambiguous. The clonotype comes from an adult woman who had mild COVID-19 (a few samples of this study predate the infection). Cell type and time point are not known. Specimen: PBMCs or a T cell subset sorted from them (not recorded which). CDR3 coding DNA: TGCAGCGTTGATAAAAGCGGTCGGGATGGCTACACCTTC. The encoded protein is CSVDKSGRDGYTF.